This T cell receptor beta chain came from a study of cytomegalovirus exposure and HLA in healthy donors. Researchers ran the PCR with 60 Vbeta and 13 Jbeta primers. The table came from immunoSEQ multiplex PCR; TCRdb's copy has only in-frame clones and leaves some out. Here the sample spans about 100,000 clones, 74% being singletons. Turning to this clone: Its antigen is still unknown.

Study-wide results and caveats: One cluster of highly shared sequence variants probably arose as a sequencing artifact. Productive status was seen about 90% or about 30% of the time for most TCR beta V segments in an earlier analysis. Presence/absence analyses treated sequencing depth as roughly uniform across donors.

After removal of 6 bases from V and 3 bases from J, the junction contained 1 base not matched to a gene. The CDR3 spans 12 residues. Germline loops: CDR1 MNHNY, CDR2 SVGAGI (reference sequence). This chain links TRBV6-6 with TRBJ1-1; 7 bases line up with TRBD1. This clonotype was sampled from a man aged 50 to 60 in good health and CMV-seropositive. The sequencing input was PBMCs. The CDR3 nucleotides are TGTGCCAGCAGCACAGGGGACACTGAAGCTTTCTTT. It yields the protein CASSTGDTEAFF.